This is a list of T cell receptor beta chains from one sample in a study of blood T cell repertoires in COVID-19. Here immunoSEQ multiplex PCR was the method, and the copy in TCRdb shows in-frame clones only, minus some. The sample carries more than 85,000 clones, roughly 92% recorded once. Material for sequencing was peripheral blood. These TCRs come from a woman in her fifties or sixties with COVID-19, enrolled during active disease. CDR3s include the opening cysteine and the closing phenylalanine or tryptophan. The order of the fields is J gene, V gene, clone size, D gene, CDR3 protein, CDR3 DNA. The D gene is left open where the match is weak. The size entry is marked missing in some rows and otherwise reads once, few, many or a size class.

j_gene: TRBJ1-2
v_gene: TRBV20-1
abundance: -
d_gene: TRBD1
CDR3aa: CSASGTGGNNYGYTF
CDR3nt: TGCAGTGCTAGTGGGACAGGGGGCAATAACTATGGCTACACCTTC

j_gene: TRBJ2-1
v_gene: TRBV6-5
abundance: -
d_gene: TRBD2
CDR3aa: CASSLGGGGLYNEQFF
CDR3nt: TGTGCCAGCAGTTTGGGAGGCGGGGGGCTCTACAATGAGCAGTTCTTC

j_gene: TRBJ1-4
v_gene: TRBV11-2
abundance: -
d_gene: TRBD1
CDR3aa: CASSPAGQGGEKLFF
CDR3nt: TGTGCCAGCAGCCCAGCGGGACAGGGAGGTGAAAAACTGTTTTTT

j_gene: TRBJ1-3
v_gene: TRBV6-5
abundance: -
d_gene: -
CDR3aa: CASSQTYPVGNTIYF
CDR3nt: TGTGCCAGCAGTCAGACTTACCCCGTCGGAAACACCATATATTTT

j_gene: TRBJ2-1
v_gene: TRBV7-9
abundance: -
d_gene: -
CDR3aa: CASSSTDRDGGREQFF
CDR3nt: TGTGCCAGCAGCTCCACGGACAGGGACGGGGGGCGAGAGCAGTTCTTC

j_gene: TRBJ2-4
v_gene: TRBV5-1
abundance: -
d_gene: -
CDR3aa: CASSPGSARIAKNIQYF
CDR3nt: TGCGCCAGCAGCCCTGGGAGCGCGAGAATAGCCAAAAACATTCAGTACTTC

j_gene: TRBJ2-7
v_gene: TRBV28
abundance: -
d_gene: TRBD2
CDR3aa: CASRKTSGGINEQYF
CDR3nt: TGTGCCAGCAGGAAGACTAGCGGGGGGATAAACGAGCAGTACTTC

j_gene: TRBJ1-2
v_gene: TRBV7-8
abundance: -
d_gene: TRBD1
CDR3aa: CASSLGTGASYGYTF
CDR3nt: TGTGCCAGCAGCCTTGGGACAGGGGCCAGCTATGGCTACACCTTC

j_gene: TRBJ1-4
v_gene: TRBV7-2
abundance: -
d_gene: -
CDR3aa: CASSFDRSNEKLFF
CDR3nt: TGTGCCAGCAGCTTTGACAGAAGTAATGAAAAACTGTTTTTT

j_gene: TRBJ2-1
v_gene: TRBV3-1/TRBV3-2
abundance: -
d_gene: TRBD1
CDR3aa: CASSRQTGTGSNEQFF
CDR3nt: TGTGCCAGCAGCCGCCAGACCGGGACAGGGTCCAATGAGCAGTTCTTC

j_gene: TRBJ1-6
v_gene: TRBV5-5
abundance: -
d_gene: -
CDR3aa: CASSSPGRGGSYNSPLHF
CDR3nt: TGTGCCAGCAGCTCTCCAGGCAGGGGTGGATCCTATAATTCACCCCTCCACTTT

j_gene: TRBJ2-4
v_gene: TRBV7-9
abundance: -
d_gene: TRBD1
CDR3aa: CASSATGGRDKNIQYF
CDR3nt: TGTGCCAGCTCCGCAACAGGGGGACGGGACAAAAACATTCAGTACTTC

j_gene: TRBJ2-1
v_gene: TRBV7-8
abundance: -
d_gene: TRBD2
CDR3aa: CASSSMGLANYNEQFF
CDR3nt: TGTGCCAGCAGCTCCATGGGACTAGCAAACTACAATGAGCAGTTCTTC

j_gene: TRBJ1-1
v_gene: TRBV30
abundance: -
d_gene: -
CDR3aa: CALSTNTEAFF
CDR3nt: TGTGCCCTGTCTACGAACACTGAAGCTTTCTTT

j_gene: TRBJ1-5
v_gene: TRBV6-5
abundance: -
d_gene: TRBD1
CDR3aa: CASSSDRGPNQPQHF
CDR3nt: TGTGCCAGCAGTTCCGACAGGGGACCTAATCAGCCCCAGCATTTT

j_gene: TRBJ2-1
v_gene: TRBV29-1
abundance: -
d_gene: TRBD2
CDR3aa: CSVGSSGVYNEQFF
CDR3nt: TGCAGCGTTGGAAGTAGCGGGGTTTACAATGAGCAGTTCTTC

j_gene: TRBJ1-2
v_gene: TRBV19
abundance: -
d_gene: -
CDR3aa: CASSTDRDFYGYTF
CDR3nt: TGTGCCAGTAGTACGGACAGAGACTTTTATGGCTACACCTTC

j_gene: TRBJ2-7
v_gene: TRBV11-2
abundance: -
d_gene: -
CDR3aa: CASSFLRRSIYEQYF
CDR3nt: TGTGCCAGCAGCTTCCTCCGGAGGAGTATTTACGAGCAGTACTTC

j_gene: TRBJ1-2
v_gene: TRBV2
abundance: few
d_gene: -
CDR3aa: CASSEGRSYGYTF
CDR3nt: TGTGCCAGCAGTGAAGGCCGCAGCTATGGCTACACCTTC

j_gene: TRBJ1-2
v_gene: TRBV30
abundance: -
d_gene: -
CDR3aa: CAWSVSGLEGYTF
CDR3nt: TGTGCCTGGAGTGTATCAGGGCTGGAAGGCTACACCTTC

j_gene: TRBJ1-2
v_gene: TRBV27
abundance: -
d_gene: TRBD1
CDR3aa: CASSRGTGGNYGYTF
CDR3nt: TGTGCCAGCAGTCGGGGGACAGGGGGGAACTATGGCTACACCTTC

j_gene: TRBJ1-1
v_gene: TRBV6-2/TRBV6-3
abundance: -
d_gene: TRBD1
CDR3aa: CASSLGRRGPLLNTEAFF
CDR3nt: TGTGCCAGCAGCCTAGGAAGGAGGGGGCCCCTACTTAACACTGAAGCTTTCTTT

j_gene: TRBJ1-2
v_gene: TRBV4-2
abundance: -
d_gene: TRBD1
CDR3aa: CASSQGLRDRLGGYTF
CDR3nt: TGTGCCAGCAGCCAGGGTCTTCGGGACAGACTGGGAGGCTACACCTTC

j_gene: TRBJ2-7
v_gene: TRBV2
abundance: few
d_gene: TRBD1
CDR3aa: CASRIQGALFSYEQYF
CDR3nt: TGTGCCAGCAGGATACAGGGGGCCCTCTTCTCCTACGAGCAGTACTTC

j_gene: TRBJ2-1
v_gene: TRBV20-1
abundance: -
d_gene: TRBD2
CDR3aa: CSQGRGNEQFF
CDR3nt: TGCAGTCAAGGGCGGGGGAATGAGCAGTTCTTC

j_gene: TRBJ1-6
v_gene: TRBV28
abundance: few
d_gene: TRBD1
CDR3aa: CASSSRDRGLRGSPLHF
CDR3nt: TGTGCCAGCAGTTCTCGGGACAGGGGGTTAAGAGGTTCACCCCTCCACTTT

j_gene: TRBJ2-7
v_gene: TRBV5-4
abundance: -
d_gene: TRBD1
CDR3aa: CASSQDRASEQYF
CDR3nt: TGTGCCAGCAGCCAGGACAGGGCATCCGAGCAGTACTTC

j_gene: TRBJ1-2
v_gene: TRBV5-1
abundance: once
d_gene: -
CDR3aa: CASSPQGNYGYTF
CDR3nt: TGCGCCAGCAGCCCACAGGGTAACTATGGCTACACCTTC

j_gene: TRBJ2-5
v_gene: TRBV18
abundance: -
d_gene: -
CDR3aa: CASSPLEGYSQETQYF
CDR3nt: TGTGCCAGCTCACCACTAGAGGGATACTCGCAAGAGACCCAGTACTTC

j_gene: TRBJ2-1
v_gene: TRBV11-2
abundance: -
d_gene: -
CDR3aa: CASSQSQGSNEQFF
CDR3nt: TGTGCCAGCAGCCAATCCCAGGGAAGCAATGAGCAGTTCTTC

j_gene: TRBJ2-5
v_gene: TRBV5-1
abundance: -
d_gene: TRBD1
CDR3aa: CASTTGGRETQYF
CDR3nt: TGCGCCAGTACCACAGGGGGCAGGGAGACCCAGTACTTC

j_gene: TRBJ1-1
v_gene: TRBV12-3/TRBV12-4
abundance: -
d_gene: -
CDR3aa: CASSTITEAFF
CDR3nt: TGTGCCAGCAGCACAATCACTGAAGCTTTCTTT

j_gene: TRBJ1-6
v_gene: TRBV19
abundance: -
d_gene: -
CDR3aa: CASSVRGNSPLHF
CDR3nt: TGTGCCAGTAGTGTCAGGGGTAATTCACCCCTCCACTTT

j_gene: TRBJ2-7
v_gene: TRBV30
abundance: -
d_gene: -
CDR3aa: CAWSVLGGEQYF
CDR3nt: TGTGCCTGGAGTGTACTGGGAGGCGAGCAGTACTTC

j_gene: TRBJ2-6
v_gene: TRBV11-3
abundance: once
d_gene: -
CDR3aa: CASSLEALSPGANVLTF
CDR3nt: TGTGCCAGCAGCTTAGAAGCGCTATCCCCTGGGGCCAACGTCCTGACTTTC

j_gene: TRBJ1-4
v_gene: TRBV5-4
abundance: once
d_gene: TRBD1
CDR3aa: CASSKRVQGVEKLFF
CDR3nt: TGTGCCAGCAGCAAAAGGGTACAGGGGGTTGAAAAACTGTTTTTT

j_gene: TRBJ2-5
v_gene: TRBV30
abundance: -
d_gene: -
CDR3aa: CAWSDPPRTATRQETQYF
CDR3nt: TGTGCCTGGAGTGACCCCCCCCGGACAGCCACCCGACAAGAGACCCAGTACTTC

j_gene: TRBJ1-1
v_gene: TRBV10-2
abundance: -
d_gene: -
CDR3aa: CASSVDRGTEAFF
CDR3nt: TGCGCCAGCAGTGTTGATCGAGGGACTGAAGCTTTCTTT

j_gene: TRBJ2-2
v_gene: TRBV29-1
abundance: -
d_gene: -
CDR3aa: CSVISGVGELFF
CDR3nt: TGCAGCGTTATAAGTGGAGTCGGGGAGCTGTTTTTT

j_gene: TRBJ1-4
v_gene: TRBV29-1
abundance: -
d_gene: TRBD1
CDR3aa: CSVQTGTALSANEKLFF
CDR3nt: TGCAGCGTCCAAACCGGGACAGCACTTTCAGCTAATGAAAAACTGTTTTTT

j_gene: TRBJ1-2
v_gene: TRBV19
abundance: -
d_gene: TRBD1
CDR3aa: CASSTPRDRGPGYTF
CDR3nt: TGTGCCAGTAGTACCCCCCGGGACAGGGGGCCTGGCTACACCTTC

j_gene: TRBJ1-6
v_gene: TRBV19
abundance: -
d_gene: TRBD1
CDR3aa: CASSTGQGSLPLHF
CDR3nt: TGTGCCAGTAGTACTGGACAGGGGAGTCTACCCCTCCACTTT

j_gene: TRBJ1-5
v_gene: TRBV28
abundance: -
d_gene: TRBD1
CDR3aa: CASRPETGAHQPQHF
CDR3nt: TGTGCCAGCAGGCCGGAGACAGGGGCACATCAGCCCCAGCATTTT

j_gene: TRBJ2-5
v_gene: TRBV6-6
abundance: -
d_gene: -
CDR3aa: CASSLRQGKETQYF
CDR3nt: TGTGCCAGCAGCCTGAGGCAGGGTAAAGAGACCCAGTACTTC

j_gene: TRBJ2-3
v_gene: TRBV9
abundance: -
d_gene: -
CDR3aa: CASSAREKRSTDTQYF
CDR3nt: TGTGCCAGCAGCGCGCGCGAGAAACGGAGCACAGATACGCAGTATTTT

j_gene: TRBJ1-3
v_gene: TRBV6-5
abundance: -
d_gene: TRBD1
CDR3aa: CASSGQGAAGNTIYF
CDR3nt: TGTGCCAGCTCCGGACAGGGGGCAGCTGGAAACACCATATATTTT

j_gene: TRBJ1-2
v_gene: TRBV30
abundance: -
d_gene: TRBD1
CDR3aa: CAWSPTGGGGYTF
CDR3nt: TGTGCCTGGAGTCCGACAGGGGGCGGCGGCTACACCTTC

j_gene: TRBJ1-5
v_gene: TRBV27
abundance: -
d_gene: -
CDR3aa: CASSRYSNQPQHF
CDR3nt: TGTGCCAGCAGCCGTTATAGCAATCAGCCCCAGCATTTT

j_gene: TRBJ1-5
v_gene: TRBV6-5
abundance: -
d_gene: -
CDR3aa: CAVWGQGNQPQHF
CDR3nt: TGTGCCGTATGGGGGCAGGGCAATCAGCCCCAGCATTTT

j_gene: TRBJ2-3
v_gene: TRBV3-1/TRBV3-2
abundance: -
d_gene: -
CDR3aa: CASSPGERVLTDTQYF
CDR3nt: TGTGCCAGCAGTCCCGGGGAGCGGGTACTCACAGATACGCAGTATTTT

j_gene: TRBJ1-1
v_gene: TRBV6-5
abundance: -
d_gene: -
CDR3aa: CASSRSYREGAFF
CDR3nt: TGTGCCAGCAGTCGAAGCTACAGGGAGGGAGCTTTCTTT

j_gene: TRBJ1-6
v_gene: TRBV3-1/TRBV3-2
abundance: -
d_gene: -
CDR3aa: CASKTYNSPLHF
CDR3nt: TGTGCCTCCAAAACCTATAATTCACCCCTCCACTTT

j_gene: TRBJ1-4
v_gene: TRBV3-1/TRBV3-2
abundance: -
d_gene: -
CDR3aa: CASSRPGETNEKLFF
CDR3nt: TGTGCCAGCAGCCGCCCGGGTGAAACTAATGAAAAACTGTTTTTT